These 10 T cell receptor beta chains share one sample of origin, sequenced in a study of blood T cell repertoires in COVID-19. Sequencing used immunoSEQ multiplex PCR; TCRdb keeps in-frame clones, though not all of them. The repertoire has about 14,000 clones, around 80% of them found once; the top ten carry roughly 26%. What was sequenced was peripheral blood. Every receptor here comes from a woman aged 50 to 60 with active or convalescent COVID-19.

The DNA of the CDR3 is TGCGCCAGCAGTCCCATGGACGGGAGGGCCTGTAGCTCCTACAATGAGCAGTTCTTC. Protein sequence: CASSPMDGRACSSYNEQFF. The chain combines TRBV23-1 with TRBJ2-1; 8 nucleotides align to TRBD2. TRBV23-1 is annotated as an ORF whose role is uncertain. This CDR3 comprises 19 residues. With 4 bases clipped from V and 0 bases from J, the junction kept 14 bases outside the gene matches.

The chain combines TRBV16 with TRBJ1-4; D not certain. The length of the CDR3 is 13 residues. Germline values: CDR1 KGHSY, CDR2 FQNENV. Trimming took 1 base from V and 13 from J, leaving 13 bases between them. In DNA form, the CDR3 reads TGTGCCAGCAGCCAATTAGGGAGCGTAGGACTGTTTTTT. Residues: CASSQLGSVGLFF.

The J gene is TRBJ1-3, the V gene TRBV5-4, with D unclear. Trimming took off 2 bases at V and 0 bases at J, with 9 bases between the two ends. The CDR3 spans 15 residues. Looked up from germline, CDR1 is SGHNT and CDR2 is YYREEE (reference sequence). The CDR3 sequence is CASSFPGISGNTIYF. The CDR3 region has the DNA TGTGCCAGCAGCTTTCCGGGGATCTCTGGAAACACCATATATTTT.

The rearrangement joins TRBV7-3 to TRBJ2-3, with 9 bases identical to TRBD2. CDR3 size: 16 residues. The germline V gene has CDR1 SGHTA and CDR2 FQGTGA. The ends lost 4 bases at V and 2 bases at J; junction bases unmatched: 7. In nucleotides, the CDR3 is TGTGCCAGCAGCTCTGCGGGGGGGTACCCCACAGATACGCAGTATTTT. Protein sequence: CASSSAGGYPTDTQYF. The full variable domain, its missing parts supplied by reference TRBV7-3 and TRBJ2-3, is GAGVSQTPSNKVTEKGKYVELRCDPISGHTALYWYRQSLGQGPEFLIYFQGTGAADDSGLPNDRFFAVRPEGSVSTLKIQRTERGDSAVYLCASSSAGGYPTDTQYFGPGTRLTVL.

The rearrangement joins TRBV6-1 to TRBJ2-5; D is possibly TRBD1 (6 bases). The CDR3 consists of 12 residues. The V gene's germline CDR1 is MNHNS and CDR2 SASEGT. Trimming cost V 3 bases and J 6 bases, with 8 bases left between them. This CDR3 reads CASSDRGQTQYF. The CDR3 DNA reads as TGTGCCAGCAGTGACAGGGGACAGACCCAGTACTTC.

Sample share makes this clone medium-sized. CDR3 DNA sequence: TGTGCCAGCAGGAACACAGGGCGGACCGGGGAGCTGTTTTTT. Amino acids: CASRNTGRTGELFF. This chain joins TRBV27 and TRBJ2-2, with a tentative D call TRBD1 (6 bases). Germline CDR1 and CDR2: MNHEY and SMNVEV (reference sequence). Trimming left V 6 bases short and J 5 bases short, with 13 bases between. The CDR3 length is 14 residues.

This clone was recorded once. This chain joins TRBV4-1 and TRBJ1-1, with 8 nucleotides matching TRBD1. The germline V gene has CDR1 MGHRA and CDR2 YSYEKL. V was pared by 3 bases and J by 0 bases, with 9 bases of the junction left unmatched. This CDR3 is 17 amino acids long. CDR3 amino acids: CASSHRPRQGLNTEAFF. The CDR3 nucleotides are TGCGCCAGCAGCCACAGGCCCCGACAGGGGTTGAACACTGAAGCTTTCTTT.

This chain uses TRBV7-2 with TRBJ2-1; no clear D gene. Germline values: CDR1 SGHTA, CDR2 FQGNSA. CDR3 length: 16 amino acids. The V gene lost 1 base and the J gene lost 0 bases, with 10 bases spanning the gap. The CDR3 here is CASSLDDRSSYNEQFF. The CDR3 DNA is TGTGCCAGCAGCTTAGACGACCGGAGCTCCTACAATGAGCAGTTCTTC.

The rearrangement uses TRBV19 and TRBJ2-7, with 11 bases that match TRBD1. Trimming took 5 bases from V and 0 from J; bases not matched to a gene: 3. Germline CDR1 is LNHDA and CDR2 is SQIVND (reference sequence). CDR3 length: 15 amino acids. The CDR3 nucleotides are TGTGCCAGTAGTCCCGGGACAGGGGGCTCCTACGAGCAGTACTTC. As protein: CASSPGTGGSYEQYF.

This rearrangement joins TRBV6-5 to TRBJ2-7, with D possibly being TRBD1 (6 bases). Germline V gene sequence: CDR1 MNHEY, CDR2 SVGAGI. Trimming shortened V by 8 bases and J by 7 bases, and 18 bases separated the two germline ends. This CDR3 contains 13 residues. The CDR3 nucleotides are TGTGCCAGCCGCGTGTCCAGGGGTGGGGAGCAGTACTTC. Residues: CASRVSRGGEQYF.